The subject of this entry is one T cell receptor beta chain. Its antigen is unknown. Losses at the gene ends were 2 bases for V and 8 bases for J; bases not matched to a gene: 11. The germline gives CDR1 ENHRY, CDR2 SYGVKD. The length of the CDR3 is 17 residues. This sample is drawn from a study of cytomegalovirus exposure and HLA in healthy donors. Study background: The study's early data release held roughly 91 million unique TCRs from HLA-typed donors. Study findings and constraints: Clonal expansion, a later analysis showed, was greater in HLA-associated TCR beta chains than in equally common others.

Use of 60 Vbeta and 13 Jbeta primers characterized the PCR. Generated by immunoSEQ multiplex PCR, the TCRdb table keeps only in-frame clones and is missing some. Here the sample spans some 150,000 clones, under 90% being singletons. The gene calls are TRBV10-3 and TRBJ2-1, with 11 positions matching TRBD2. The sequenced sample consisted of PBMCs. This sequence was found in a male donor in good health and CMV-seronegative. CDR3 residues: CAISEQLGLAEDDEQFF. The DNA for the CDR3 is TGTGCCATCAGTGAGCAACTGGGACTAGCGGAGGACGATGAGCAGTTCTTC.